This T cell receptor (beta chain) was identified during a study of CD8 T cells in ankylosing spondylitis. General study points: Prior literature has documented some motif variants in synovial fluid and blood from reactive arthritis. Matched ankylosing spondylitis synovial fluid reportedly contained a significantly enriched population of disease-linked clones. Roughly eight highly homologous variants formed a TCR beta motif that appeared characteristic of ankylosing spondylitis blood.

To note about this clonotype: Its target is not known.

Quantitative 5'-RACE with molecular barcodes generated TCR beta libraries. TCRdb used MiXCR to reprocess the 5' RACE reads, holding one entry per CDR3 protein. The sample holds 150,000 to 200,000 distinct CDR3 sequences, roughly 30% seen once. Germline V gene sequence: CDR1 SGHTA, CDR2 FQGNSA. Trimming pared 2 bases from V and 10 bases from J, leaving 12 bases between. The CDR3 totals 14 residues. This TCR was sampled from a male donor with ankylosing spondylitis. The chain carries TRBV7-2 and TRBJ1-6, with D possibly matching TRBD1 (5 bases). Sequenced sample: synovial fluid, either unsorted or a sorted T cell fraction (not recorded which). CDR3 nucleotides: TGTGCCAGCAGCTTAAGTTGGCGGGGCTCACCCCTCCACTTT. Protein: CASSLSWRGSPLHF.